This T cell receptor beta chain was identified during a study of blood T cell repertoires in COVID-19. Study overall: COVID-19 samples, acute and convalescent, were from the United States, Italy and Spain. PBMCs, B-cell-depleted T cells, or T cells provided the cDNA or gDNA that made up the material.

The germline V gene encodes CDR1 MNHEY and CDR2 SVGAGI. V gave up 6 bases and J gave up 0 bases, with 9 bases separating them. The CDR3 totals 14 residues. TCRdb's copy holds only in-frame clones and misses some; the assay was immunoSEQ multiplex PCR. The sample contains about 140,000 clones, about 82% of which appear only once. Sequencing used peripheral blood. The TCR comes from a man aged 45 to 65 with acute or convalescent COVID-19. This rearrangement joins TRBV6-5 to TRBJ1-5; TRBD1 is a possible D gene (6 bases). The CDR3 reads CASRGDTSNQPQHF. DNA for the CDR3: TGTGCCAGCAGAGGGGACACTAGCAATCAGCCCCAGCATTTT.